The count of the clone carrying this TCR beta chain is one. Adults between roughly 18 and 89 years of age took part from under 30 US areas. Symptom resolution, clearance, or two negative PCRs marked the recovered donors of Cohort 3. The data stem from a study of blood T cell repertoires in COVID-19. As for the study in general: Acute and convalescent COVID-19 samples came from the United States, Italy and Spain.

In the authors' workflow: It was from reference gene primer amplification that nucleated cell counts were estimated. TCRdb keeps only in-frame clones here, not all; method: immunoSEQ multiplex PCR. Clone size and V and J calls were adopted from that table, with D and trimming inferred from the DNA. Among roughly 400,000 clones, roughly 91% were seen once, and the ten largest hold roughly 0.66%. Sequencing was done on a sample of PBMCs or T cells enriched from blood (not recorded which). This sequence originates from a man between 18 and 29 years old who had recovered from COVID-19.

CDR3 region: CASSPEGTGNYEQYF. The CDR3 DNA follows: TGTGCCAGCAGCCCCGAGGGGACAGGGAACTACGAGCAGTACTTC. The rearrangement uses TRBV9 and TRBJ2-7; 9 positions agree with TRBD1. Trimming cost V 4 bases and J 3 bases; bases outside gene matches: 8. Germline V lookup: CDR1 SGDLS, CDR2 YYNGEE. This CDR3 is 15 amino acids long.